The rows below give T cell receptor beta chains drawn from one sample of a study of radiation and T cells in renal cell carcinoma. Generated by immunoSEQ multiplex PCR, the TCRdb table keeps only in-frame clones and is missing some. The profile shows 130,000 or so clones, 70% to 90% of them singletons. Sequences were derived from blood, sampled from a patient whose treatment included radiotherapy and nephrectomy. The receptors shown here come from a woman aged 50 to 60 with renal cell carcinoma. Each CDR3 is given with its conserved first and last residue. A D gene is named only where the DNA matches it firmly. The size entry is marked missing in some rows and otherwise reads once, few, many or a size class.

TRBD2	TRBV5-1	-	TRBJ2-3	CASTLKTSGGALYTDTQYF	TGCGCCAGCACACTAAAAACTAGCGGGGGGGCCCTCTACACAGATACGCAGTATTTT
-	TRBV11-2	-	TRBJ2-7	CASSLIPGTRYEQYF	TGTGCCAGCAGCTTGATCCCCGGGACACGCTACGAGCAGTACTTC
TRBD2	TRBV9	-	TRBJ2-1	CASSVLGGSYNEQFF	TGTGCCAGCAGCGTATTGGGGGGGAGCTACAATGAGCAGTTCTTC
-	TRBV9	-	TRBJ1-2	CASSVGRASVGYTF	TGTGCCAGCAGCGTAGGCAGGGCGAGCGTAGGCTACACCTTC
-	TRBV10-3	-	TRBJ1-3	CATLQSSGNTIYF	TGTGCCACTCTTCAGAGCTCTGGAAACACCATATATTTT
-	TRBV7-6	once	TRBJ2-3	CASSLRVPGSTDTQYF	TGTGCCAGCAGCTTACGGGTTCCCGGGAGCACAGATACGCAGTATTTT
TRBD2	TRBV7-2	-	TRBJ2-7	CASRRLAGGGEQYF	TGTGCCAGCCGCAGACTAGCGGGGGGCGGCGAGCAGTACTTC
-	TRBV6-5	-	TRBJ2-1	CASSKISYNEQFF	TGTGCCAGCAGTAAAATATCGTACAATGAGCAGTTCTTC
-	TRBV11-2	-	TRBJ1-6	CASSLVGYSYNSPLHF	TGTGCCAGCAGCTTAGTGGGCTACTCCTATAATTCACCCCTCCACTTT
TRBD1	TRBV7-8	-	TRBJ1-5	CASSLGDRSNQPQHF	TGTGCCAGCAGCTTAGGGGACAGGAGTAATCAGCCCCAGCATTTT
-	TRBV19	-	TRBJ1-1	CASSIGRDPTEAFF	TGTGCCAGTAGTATAGGACGGGACCCCACTGAAGCTTTCTTT
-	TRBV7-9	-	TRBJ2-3	CASSLARGGSTDTQYF	TGTGCCAGCAGCTTAGCGCGCGGCGGTTCCACAGATACGCAGTATTTT
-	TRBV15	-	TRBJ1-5	CATSRDPPLRQGKVGRQPQHF	TGTGCCACCAGCAGAGATCCCCCTCTCCGTCAGGGTAAAGTGGGTCGTCAGCCCCAGCATTTT
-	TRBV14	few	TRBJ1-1	CASSQGQGEAFF	TGTGCCAGCAGCCAAGGTCAGGGTGAAGCTTTCTTT
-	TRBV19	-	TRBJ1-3	CATSDRTSGNTIYF	TGTGCCACCTCCGACAGGACCTCTGGAAACACCATATATTTT
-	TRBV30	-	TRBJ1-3	CAWSVGNTIYF	TGTGCCTGGAGTGTTGGAAACACCATATATTTT
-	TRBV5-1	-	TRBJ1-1	CASSLGQGRTEAFF	TGCGCCAGCAGCTTGGGGCAGGGGAGAACTGAAGCTTTCTTT
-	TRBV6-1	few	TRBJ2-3	CASSERTADTQYF	TGTGCCAGCAGTGAGCGGACGGCAGATACGCAGTATTTT
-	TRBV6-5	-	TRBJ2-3	CASRSPGRTDTQYF	TGTGCCAGCAGGTCCCCGGGGAGGACAGATACGCAGTATTTT
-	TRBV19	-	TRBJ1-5	CASTNGITNQPQHF	TGTGCCAGTACCAATGGGATTACCAATCAGCCCCAGCATTTT
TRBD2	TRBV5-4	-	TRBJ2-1	CASSPERGGRNEQFF	TGTGCCAGCAGCCCCGAGCGGGGGGGCCGGAATGAGCAGTTCTTC
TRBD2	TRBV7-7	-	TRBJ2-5	CASSLAAGEETQYF	TGTGCTAGCAGCTTAGCAGCGGGGGAGGAGACCCAGTACTTC
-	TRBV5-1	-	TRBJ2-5	CASSLGSIQETQYF	TGCGCCAGCAGCTTGGGATCCATCCAAGAGACCCAGTACTTC
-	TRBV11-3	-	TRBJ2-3	CASSLGNRGADTQYF	TGTGCCAGCAGCTTAGGGAATCGGGGCGCAGATACGCAGTATTTT
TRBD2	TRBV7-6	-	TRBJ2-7	CASSLSGAHAGYKQYF	TGTGCCAGCAGCTTAAGCGGGGCCCACGCGGGGTATAAGCAGTACTTC
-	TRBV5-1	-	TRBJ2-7	CASSLVGATEQYF	TGCGCCAGCAGCTTGGTAGGAGCCACCGAGCAGTACTTC
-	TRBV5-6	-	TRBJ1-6	CASSLQSSYNSPLHF	TGTGCCAGCAGCTTACAGAGCTCCTATAATTCACCCCTCCACTTT
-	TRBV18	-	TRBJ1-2	CASSLILGAVGNYGYTF	TGTGCCAGCTCTCTAATTCTGGGGGCAGTCGGTAACTATGGCTACACCTTC
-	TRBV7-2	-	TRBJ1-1	CASSLVRGGNTEAFF	TGTGCCAGCAGCTTAGTTCGAGGGGGGAACACTGAAGCTTTCTTT